The rows below give T cell receptor beta chains drawn from one sample of a study of shared clonotypes between healthy human individuals. Clones were read by immunoSEQ multiplex PCR, and TCRdb kept only the in-frame ones, dropping some. The table includes over 700,000 clones, over 55% detected once. The sample was memory CD4+ T cells sorted from blood. The source of these receptors is a woman aged 25 to 39 in good health. Each CDR3 is given with its conserved first and last residue. D genes are given only for firm matches. Clone size appears in some rows only: once, few, many, or a class for an expanded clone.

clone size	J gene	D gene	V gene	CDR3 DNA	CDR3 protein
NA	TRBJ1-5	NA	TRBV6-5	TGTGCCAGCAGTGCAGGGGATGCTCAGCCCCAGCATTTT	CASSAGDAQPQHF
NA	TRBJ1-5	NA	TRBV19	TGTGCCAGTAGTGGCCCCTCCGGCGGATTCAATCAGCCCCAGCATTTT	CASSGPSGGFNQPQHF
NA	TRBJ2-7	NA	TRBV7-9	TGTGCCAGCAGCTTAGGGATCCTTTTTAGCTCCTACGAGCAGTACTTC	CASSLGILFSSYEQYF
NA	TRBJ2-5	TRBD1	TRBV7-6	TGTGCCAGCAGCTCACAGGGGTGGGAGACCCAGTACTTC	CASSSQGWETQYF
NA	TRBJ1-5	TRBD1	TRBV30	TGTGCCTGGAGTTCTAGAGGACAGGGTATTCAGGGCAATCAGCCCCAGCATTTT	CAWSSRGQGIQGNQPQHF
NA	TRBJ2-7	NA	TRBV5-5	TGTGCCAGCAGCTTGGGCAGGGTCACCCCCTACGAGCAGTACTTC	CASSLGRVTPYEQYF
NA	TRBJ2-6	TRBD1	TRBV28	TGTGCCAGCAGTTTTAGAGGACAGGGGTTATCTGGGGCCAACGTCCTGACTTTC	CASSFRGQGLSGANVLTF
NA	TRBJ2-3	NA	TRBV7-9	TGTGCCAGCAGCTCAGAGTGGAGCACAGATACGCAGTATTTT	CASSSEWSTDTQYF
NA	TRBJ2-5	NA	TRBV29-1	TGCAGCGTTGGAGCGGTCCAAGAGACCCAGTACTTC	CSVGAVQETQYF
NA	TRBJ1-2	NA	TRBV28	TGTGCCAGCAGTTCTATCGACACCTATGGCTACACCTTC	CASSSIDTYGYTF
once	TRBJ1-2	TRBD1	TRBV28	TGTGCCAGCAGTGTACCGTCGGGACAGAATTATGGCTACACCTTC	CASSVPSGQNYGYTF
NA	TRBJ2-1	NA	TRBV6-6	TGTGCCAGCAGCCCTAATCGGGAAAACAATGAGCAGTTCTTC	CASSPNRENNEQFF
NA	TRBJ2-6	NA	TRBV11-2	TGTGCCAGCAGCATATATCGCTCTGGGGCCAACGTCCTGACTTTC	CASSIYRSGANVLTF
few	TRBJ2-7	NA	TRBV7-8	TGTGCCAGCAGCTTAGTTGCGGGGTCGTACGAGCAGTACTTC	CASSLVAGSYEQYF
NA	TRBJ2-4	NA	TRBV28	TGTGCCAGCAGTTTAGACAGGAGAGCCAAAAACATTCAGTACTTC	CASSLDRRAKNIQYF
NA	TRBJ2-7	TRBD2	TRBV7-2	TGTGCCAGCAGCTTCACGACTAGCACCGAGCAGTACTTC	CASSFTTSTEQYF
NA	TRBJ2-7	NA	TRBV27	TGTGCCAGCAGAGCCGGGACTGCCAGTTACGAGCAGTACTTC	CASRAGTASYEQYF
NA	TRBJ2-7	TRBD2	TRBV6-1	TGTGCCAGCAACATAGCGGGAGTGGGTGAGCAGTACTTC	CASNIAGVGEQYF
many	TRBJ2-1	TRBD2	TRBV4-2	TGTGCCAGCAAAACTAGCGGGAATGAGCAGTTCTTC	CASKTSGNEQFF
many	TRBJ2-7	NA	TRBV2	TGTGCCAGCAGTGTAGTCTACGAGCAGTACTTC	CASSVVYEQYF
NA	TRBJ2-5	TRBD2	TRBV27	TGTGCCAGCAGGGGACTAGCGGGAGAGACCCAGTACTTC	CASRGLAGETQYF
NA	TRBJ1-2	NA	TRBV4-1	TGCGCCAGCAGGAGGGACCTGGTCTATGGCTACACCTTC	CASRRDLVYGYTF
NA	TRBJ1-4	NA	TRBV7-8	TGTGCCAGCAGCTTAGGAGGACTCAGGGGTGAAAAACTGTTTTTT	CASSLGGLRGEKLFF
NA	TRBJ2-7	TRBD2	TRBV2	TGTGCCAGCAGTGATATTATAGGTCGGGGGGGACTCTCCTACGAGCAGTACTTC	CASSDIIGRGGLSYEQYF
NA	TRBJ2-1	NA	TRBV5-4	TGTGCCAGCAGGATCCACAATGAGCAGTTCTTC	CASRIHNEQFF
NA	TRBJ1-5	TRBD1	TRBV6-6	TGTGCCAGCAGTGCCCCGGGACAGGGTGATCAGCCCCAGCATTTT	CASSAPGQGDQPQHF
NA	TRBJ2-1	NA	TRBV21-1	TGTGCCAGCAGCAAGTCGGGGGGGTGGTTCTTC	CASSKSGGWFF
NA	TRBJ2-1	NA	TRBV11-3	TGTGCCAGCAGCTTTCGGGTTGGGTCCTACAATGAGCAGTTCTTC	CASSFRVGSYNEQFF
few	TRBJ2-1	TRBD1	TRBV7-8	TGTGCCAGCAGCTTACAGACAGGGCGGAATGAGCAGTTCTTC	CASSLQTGRNEQFF
NA	TRBJ1-5	TRBD1	TRBV7-2	TGTGCCAGCAGCTTAGGCGGACAGGGAAGAGGTCAGCCCCAGCATTTT	CASSLGGQGRGQPQHF
NA	TRBJ2-3	TRBD2	TRBV25-1	TGTGCCAGCAGGGCTCGGGCTAGCGGGAACATTATGGATACGCAGTATTTT	CASRARASGNIMDTQYF
NA	TRBJ2-7	NA	TRBV4-1	TGCGCCAGCAGCCAAGTGCAAGGGCTGTACGAGCAGTACTTC	CASSQVQGLYEQYF
NA	TRBJ2-1	NA	TRBV7-2	TGTGCCAGCAGCTTCTTTCCGGGGTACAATGAGCAGTTCTTC	CASSFFPGYNEQFF
NA	TRBJ2-7	NA	TRBV4-1	TGCGCCAGCAGCCATATAGGGCAGGGTACCTACGAGCAGTACTTC	CASSHIGQGTYEQYF
NA	TRBJ2-5	NA	TRBV7-2	TGTGCCAGCAACCTGAGGCGGGAAGGAGAGACCCAGTACTTC	CASNLRREGETQYF
few	TRBJ2-3	NA	TRBV5-1	TGCGCCAGCAGTGCCGGGACTCCATTCACAGATACGCAGTATTTT	CASSAGTPFTDTQYF
NA	TRBJ2-1	TRBD1	TRBV11-3	TGTGCCAGCAGCTTAGCAGAACAGGGGCATGAGCAGTTCTTC	CASSLAEQGHEQFF
NA	TRBJ2-5	NA	TRBV19	TGTGCCAGTAGTACACCTCCCTCCTCGGGGCACCAAGAGACCCAGTACTTC	CASSTPPSSGHQETQYF
many	TRBJ2-2	NA	TRBV6-6	TGTGCCAGCAGTTCCCCAGGCAACACCGGGGAGCTGTTTTTT	CASSSPGNTGELFF
once	TRBJ2-2	NA	TRBV6-5	TGTGCCAGCCGCCGCGGACTTCCTAACACCGGGGAGCTGTTTTTT	CASRRGLPNTGELFF
few	TRBJ2-4	NA	TRBV2	TGTGCCAGCAGTGAATTAGTAGTCACTCGCGCGTACTTC	CASSELVVTRAYF
NA	TRBJ2-7	TRBD1	TRBV4-1	TGCGCCAGCAGCTTTCAACCGGGACAGGGGGAGGCTTTCTCCTACGAGCAGTACTTC	CASSFQPGQGEAFSYEQYF
NA	TRBJ1-5	NA	TRBV7-2	TGTGCCAGCAGCTTGGACCAAGGAACGCCCCAGCATTTT	CASSLDQGTPQHF
few	TRBJ1-2	TRBD1	TRBV2	TGTGCCAGCAGTGGGGGCGTACAGGGGACTGGCTACACCTTC	CASSGGVQGTGYTF
NA	TRBJ2-2	NA	TRBV6-5	TGTGCCAGCAGCTTACAGTCCCTGAACACCGGGGAGCTGTTTTTT	CASSLQSLNTGELFF